The clone carrying this T cell receptor (beta chain) has just a few counts. The antigen is not known. This sample is part of a study of chemoradiotherapy in HPV16-positive cancers. Turning to the study itself: Candidate HPV-specific T-cell clones and common TCR motifs came from functional assays in a couple of HPV16-positive patients. Regarding the study as a whole: Candidate HPV-specific clones and E7-related TCR motifs grew in tumor during treatment.

Repeated repertoire sampling spanned the course of chemoradiotherapy. Repertoires were generated with immunoSEQ multiplex PCR, while TCRdb's copy carries only in-frame clones and drops some. This sample has some 20,000 clones, with 73% found just once. The V and J ends lost 3 bases and 4 bases, in that order; junction bases with no gene match: 15. Germline CDR1 LNHNV, CDR2 YYDKDF (reference sequence). This CDR3 comprises 19 residues. This clonotype originated in a human donor with HPV-associated anogenital cancer. Sampling was done from a patient who underwent chemoradiotherapy. J is TRBJ1-2 and V is TRBV15; TRBD1 aligns across 12 bases. The CDR3 DNA reads TGTGCCACCAGCAGTGCCCCCGGGGGACAGGGGGCGCAGAGCTATGGCTACACCTTC. This gives the protein CATSSAPGGQGAQSYGYTF.